The 30 T cell receptor beta chains below come from one sample, sequenced in a study of T cells in Graves' hyperthyroidism and ophthalmopathy (dated by TCRdb to between 2018 and 2021). Receptor libraries were prepared by multiplex PCR. These reads were obtained on an Illumina HiSeq 2000. TCR beta CDR3 regions were amplified from RNA transcripts. The TCR CDR3 was subjected to a first round of RT-PCR using the HTBI primer set and the Qiagen OneStep RT-PCR kit. The raw public data were reprocessed by TCRdb itself: fastp quality trimming at Q25, MiXCR clonotype calling, in-frame beta chains only. When rows share a CDR3 protein, they turn into one entry using the most common DNA and genes. A total of approximately 600,000 distinct CDR3 sequences appear in this sample, around 15% of them only once. Clones ranked in the top ten supply approximately 3.9% of the sample. Sequencing was done on a sample of blood. These receptors originate from a woman in her twenties or thirties with Graves' hyperthyroidism.

This clonotype occurred many times. The chain employs TRBV12-3 or TRBV12-4 and TRBJ2-1, with 7 bases lining up with TRBD2. V lost 3 bases to trimming and J lost 0 bases; unmatched junction nucleotides: 5. This CDR3 spans 16 amino acids. Here the CDR3 reads CASSLWGRASYNEQFF. CDR3 DNA sequence: TGTGCCAGCAGTTTGTGGGGGAGGGCCTCCTACAATGAGCAGTTCTTC.

With regard to this clonotype: Sequence at one end of the junction differs from germline and may be a read error. The V and J genes are TRBV7-2 and TRBJ2-3; D remains unclear. This CDR3 has 15 amino acids. Looked up from germline, CDR1 is SGHTA and CDR2 is FQGNSA. CDR3 nucleotide sequence: TGTGCCGGCAGCTTGTTAGGGCAGAACACAGATACGCAGTATTTT. It encodes CAGSLLGQNTDTQYF.

This sequence joins TRBV19 and TRBJ1-1; D not resolved. CDR1 is LNHDA, CDR2 SQIVND, per germline (reference sequence). The CDR3 has 13 amino acids. Trimming stripped 5 bases from V and 5 bases from J, with 12 bases between. CDR3 nucleotides: TGTGCCAGTAGTTACGGACGGATGACTGAAGCTTTCTTT. It specifies CASSYGRMTEAFF.

This clonotype was seen at least ten times. The chain has TRBV7-8 and TRBJ2-7; 11 positions match TRBD2. V dropped 1 base and J dropped 6; count of bases not matched to a gene: 8. The CDR3 contains 16 residues. Germline CDR1 SGHVS, CDR2 FQNEAQ. The CDR3 bases are TGTGCCAGCAGCTTAGGGGTAGCGGGAGGGTATCTCGAGCAGTACTTC. This translates into CASSLGVAGGYLEQYF.

The table lists this clonotype with many counts. The rearrangement uses TRBV28 and TRBJ2-1; 7 bases line up with TRBD1. The CDR3 is 14 residues long. CDR1 and CDR2 from the germline V gene are MDHEN and SYDVKM. J was trimmed by 8 bases and V by 5 bases; bases with no gene match: 9. In DNA, the CDR3 is TGTGCCAGCAGTCGATATCCCCAGGGGGATGAGCAGTTCTTC. Translation: CASSRYPQGDEQFF.

A remark on this clonotype: Since a much larger clone is just one base distant, this may be a read error. The CDR3: CASSPLAGALDEQFF. The DNA of the CDR3 is TGTGCCAGCAGCCCCTTAGCGGGAGCCCTTGATGAGCAGTTCTTC. This rearrangement joins TRBV12-3 or TRBV12-4 to TRBJ2-1, with 9 bases identical to TRBD2. This CDR3 has 15 amino acids. V shed 6 bases and J 8 bases; nucleotides not matched to a gene: 11.

This clonotype was counted only a few times. The V and J genes are TRBV3-1 and TRBJ2-3; 7 bases agree with TRBD1. With V trimmed by 5 bases and J by 0 bases, 5 bases remained unmatched. Germline loops: CDR1 LGHDT, CDR2 YNNKEL (reference sequence). The CDR3 spans 15 residues. The chain's CDR3 is CASSIRGQSTDTQYF. For the CDR3, the DNA is TGTGCCAGCAGCATACGGGGACAGAGCACAGATACGCAGTATTTT.

A few counts support this clonotype. The CDR3 is CASSMGTSGTIFYEQYF. The CDR3 DNA follows: TGTGCCAGTAGTATGGGGACTAGCGGGACGATTTTCTACGAGCAGTACTTC. The gene calls are TRBV19 and TRBJ2-7, with 13 bases lining up with TRBD2. CDR3 length: 17 amino acids. Unmatched junction bases numbered 8, after V lost 3 bases and J lost 3 bases. Germline V gene sequence: CDR1 LNHDA, CDR2 SQIVND (reference sequence).

The rearrangement joins TRBV6-1 to TRBJ2-4, with 7 bases fitting TRBD2. The V gene end was trimmed by 6 bases and the J gene end by 1 base; junction bases not matched to a gene: 6. The CDR3 contains 15 residues. CDR1 is MNHNS and CDR2 is SASEGT in the germline V gene. CDR3 in amino acids: CASSRGGSAKNIQYF. CDR3 nucleotides: TGTGCCAGCAGCCGTGGCGGGAGCGCCAAAAACATTCAGTACTTC.

Ten or more counts support this clonotype. This chain joins TRBV12-3 or TRBV12-4 and TRBJ2-7; 8 bases are a match to TRBD1. Trimming took 5 bases from V and 9 from J; bases not matched to a gene: 6. This CDR3 spans 12 amino acids. Here the CDR3 DNA reads TGTGCCAGCAGTCCCGGACAGGGTTTGCAGTACTTC. Encoded protein: CASSPGQGLQYF.

J is TRBJ2-1 and V is TRBV20-1; either TRBD1 or TRBD2 may fit D (5 bases each). This CDR3 contains 14 residues. V was pared by 0 bases and J by 9 bases, with 15 bases between. Germline CDR1 is DFQATT and CDR2 is SNEGSKA (reference sequence). CDR3 DNA sequence: TGCAGTGCTAGAGATGGGACCAGCGCCGGTGAGCAGTTCTTC. It yields the protein CSARDGTSAGEQFF.

This clonotype was counted between two and nine times. The chain uses TRBV4-1 and TRBJ1-2; D might be TRBD1 (5 bases). The CDR3 consists of 14 residues. The germline V gene encodes CDR1 MGHRA and CDR2 YSYEKL. V gave up 5 bases and J gave up 3 bases, with 13 bases separating them. CDR3 nucleotides: TGCGCCAGCAGCTGGGGGGAGGAGGACTATGGCTACACCTTC. This translates into CASSWGEEDYGYTF.

There are many counts of this clonotype. This chain uses TRBV12-3 or TRBV12-4 with TRBJ2-2, with TRBD2 identical over 9 bases. CDR3 length: 15 residues. Germline trimming cut 2 bases from V and 8 bases from J; bases unmatched to any gene: 6. Here the CDR3 DNA reads TGTGCCAGCAGTTTATCAGCGGGAGGTCCGGGGGAGCTGTTTTTT. It encodes CASSLSAGGPGELFF.

In the case of this clonotype: This clone may be a read error of a much larger clone one base away. The DNA for the CDR3 is TGTGCCAGCAGCCGGGACTGCAAAAACATTCAGTACTTC. Residues: CASSRDCKNIQYF. The chain is built from TRBV12-3 or TRBV12-4 and TRBJ2-4; tentatively, D is TRBD2 (6 bases). The V end lost 6 bases, the J end lost 3 bases, and 9 bases lay between the germline ends. The CDR3 sequence is 13 residues long.

This clonotype has ten or more counts. V gene TRBV2 combines with J gene TRBJ2-1; D gene unclear. CDR3 length: 12 residues. V was shortened by 7 bases and J by 7 bases, with 11 bases between the two germline ends. Germline V gene lookup returns CDR1 SNHLY and CDR2 FYNNEI. CDR3 nucleotide sequence: TGTGCCAGCATCCTTTGGGGAAATGAGCAGTTCTTC. Translated, it gives CASILWGNEQFF. The full variable domain, in which reference TRBV2 and TRBJ2-1 provide the parts outside the CDR3, is EPEVTQTPSHQVTQMGQEVILRCVPISNHLYFYWYRQILGQKVEFLVSFYNNEISEKSEIFDDQFSVERPDGSNFTLKIRSTKLEDSAMYFCASILWGNEQFFGPGTRLTVL.

The chain employs TRBV7-2 and TRBJ1-2, with TRBD1 as a possible D gene (6 bases). The germline CDR1 and CDR2 sequences are SGHTA and FQGNSA. CDR3 length: 14 residues. V was cut by 5 bases and J by 4 bases, with 14 bases left in between. The CDR3 DNA reads TGTGCCAGCAGCAAGACAGGTCCTTTCTATGGCTACACCTTC. Translating it yields CASSKTGPFYGYTF.

The V call is TRBV9, the J call TRBJ2-1; 9 nucleotides match TRBD1. CDR3 length: 17 residues. The germline V gene encodes CDR1 SGDLS and CDR2 YYNGEE. V lost 4 bases, J lost 5 bases, and 13 bases stayed unmatched. CDR3 sequence (DNA): TGTGCCAGCAGCCCAACGGTGGATCGGGACAGGGACAATGAGCAGTTCTTC. It translates to CASSPTVDRDRDNEQFF.

With respect to this clonotype: Mismatch with germline at one junction end may stem from a read error. The chain is built from TRBV12-3 or TRBV12-4 and TRBJ1-1; no clear D. The CDR3 consists of 11 residues. The CDR3, as DNA: TGTGCCAGCGGTTTAGGCACTGAAGCTTTCTTT. Translating it yields CASGLGTEAFF.

This chain links TRBV4-1 with TRBJ1-6; D may be TRBD1 (5 bases). The CDR3 is 14 amino acids. Per germline, CDR1 MGHRA and CDR2 YSYEKL. Deletions cut 2 bases from V and 6 bases from J, with 8 bases between. The CDR3 DNA reads as TGCGCCAGCAGCCAATGGACAATTAATTCACCCCTCCACTTT. This gives the protein CASSQWTINSPLHF.

The V call is TRBV20-1, the J call TRBJ1-5; 9 bases are shared with TRBD1. The length of the CDR3 is 14 residues. Germline CDR1 is DFQATT and CDR2 is SNEGSKA (reference sequence). With 6 bases clipped from V and 4 bases from J, the junction kept 7 bases outside the gene matches. CDR3 region: CSAPTGGLNQPQHF. Here the CDR3 DNA reads TGCAGTGCCCCTACAGGGGGCCTGAATCAGCCCCAGCATTTT.

This chain joins TRBV28 and TRBJ2-3; D is undetermined. Germline CDR1 is MDHEN and CDR2 is SYDVKM. CDR3 size: 14 residues. Trimming took 6 bases from V and 2 from J, leaving 12 bases between them. CDR3 region: CASSPKFDTDTQYF. The DNA for the CDR3 is TGTGCCAGCAGCCCGAAATTCGACACAGATACGCAGTATTTT. Complete variable domain (other parts from reference TRBV28 and TRBJ2-3): DVKVTQSSRYLVKRTGEKVFLECVQDMDHENMFWYRQDPGLGLRLIYFSYDVKMKEKGDIPEGYSVSREKKERFSLILESASTNQTSMYLCASSPKFDTDTQYFGPGTRLTVL.

This clonotype was counted at least ten times. The chain combines TRBV12-3 or TRBV12-4 with TRBJ1-1; no definite D call. This CDR3 has 11 residues. The V end lost 8 bases, the J end lost 7 bases, and 11 bases lay between the germline ends. This CDR3 reads CASSPGLEAFF. The CDR3 DNA sequence: TGTGCCAGCTCCCCGGGCCTTGAAGCTTTCTTT.

This clonotype was detected a few times. The V gene is TRBV18, the J gene TRBJ2-1; 11 bases line up with TRBD2. The CDR3 spans 15 residues. J was trimmed by 6 bases and V by 3 bases; bases with no gene match: 4. Germline CDR1 reads KGHSH; CDR2 reads LQKENI. The CDR3 coding sequence is TGTGCCAGCTCACCTCTTAGCGGGAGGGCCAATGAGCAGTTCTTC. Translated: CASSPLSGRANEQFF. Drawing the rest from reference TRBV18 and TRBJ2-1, the complete variable domain is NAGVMQNPRHLVRRRGQEARLRCSPMKGHSHVYWYRQLPEEGLKFMVYLQKENIIDESGMPKERFSAEFPKEGPSILRIQQVVRGDSAAYFCASSPLSGRANEQFFGPGTRLTVL.

The chain combines TRBV6-2 or TRBV6-3 with TRBJ2-1; weak D call: TRBD1 (6 bases). Germline V gene sequence: CDR1 MNHEY, CDR2 SVGEGT. V was cut by 2 bases and J by 14 bases, with 16 bases left in between. The CDR3 sequence is 13 residues long. In DNA, the CDR3 is TGTGCCAGCAGTTACCTGTTTAGGGGGACGGAGTTCTTC. This codes for CASSYLFRGTEFF.

This clonotype was picked up many times. The V gene is TRBV28, the J gene TRBJ2-7, with D maybe TRBD1 (6 bases). There are 12 residues in the CDR3. Germline V gives CDR1 MDHEN, CDR2 SYDVKM. V was pared by 9 bases and J by 3 bases, with 12 bases between. CDR3 protein: CASAGTSYEQYF. CDR3 sequence (DNA): TGTGCCAGTGCCGGGACAAGCTACGAGCAGTACTTC.

This clonotype was seen more than once but under ten times. J is TRBJ1-3 and V is TRBV19, with a weak D call TRBD1 (6 bases). CDR3 length: 16 residues. Germline V lookup: CDR1 LNHDA, CDR2 SQIVND (reference sequence). The V end was cut by 9 bases, the J end by 0 bases, with 18 bases between. The CDR3 reads CARKSGTQDSGNTIYF. The CDR3 bases are TGTGCCAGGAAGTCCGGGACACAAGACTCTGGAAACACCATATATTTT.

In this sample, this clonotype turned up many times. The chain recombines TRBV20-1 with TRBJ2-7; 8 nucleotides match TRBD2. This CDR3 region has 13 residues. The junction had 6 bases not matched to a gene; V was cut back by 3 bases and J by 5 bases. Germline V gives CDR1 DFQATT, CDR2 SNEGSKA (reference sequence). The CDR3 region is CSARGLDSHEQYF. CDR3 DNA sequence: TGCAGTGCTAGGGGACTAGACAGCCACGAGCAGTACTTC.

Of note for this clonotype: Likely a read error: the CDR3 ends without its conserved phenylalanine or tryptophan. V gene TRBV10-3 combines with J gene TRBJ2-7; 7 bases agree with TRBD1. V lost 8 bases to trimming and J lost 5 bases; unmatched junction nucleotides: 9. CDR1 is ENHRY, CDR2 SYGVKD, per germline. The CDR3 loop spans 13 amino acids. In DNA form, the CDR3 reads TGTGCCATCTGGAGACAGGGAGCCGACGAGCAGTACCTC. Translation gives CAIWRQGADEQYL.

The rearrangement uses TRBV7-2 and TRBJ2-7, with 9 positions matching TRBD1. There are 13 residues in the CDR3. CDR1 is SGHTA, CDR2 FQGNSA, per germline. The J segment lost 5 bases and the V segment lost 5 bases, leaving 4 bases of the junction unmatched. CDR3 in amino acids: CASSTGQGNEQYF. As DNA, the CDR3 is TGTGCCAGCAGCACCGGACAGGGGAACGAGCAGTACTTC.

This clonotype showed up many times. This chain uses TRBV7-9 with TRBJ2-1; 13 bases are a match to TRBD2. The germline gives CDR1 SEHNR, CDR2 FQNEAQ (reference sequence). V lost 6 bases, J lost 9 bases, and 8 bases stayed unmatched. There are 15 residues in the CDR3. CDR3 DNA sequence: TGTGCCAGCAGTCGAGGACTAGCGGGAGCCGCTGAGCAGTTCTTC. Its translation: CASSRGLAGAAEQFF.